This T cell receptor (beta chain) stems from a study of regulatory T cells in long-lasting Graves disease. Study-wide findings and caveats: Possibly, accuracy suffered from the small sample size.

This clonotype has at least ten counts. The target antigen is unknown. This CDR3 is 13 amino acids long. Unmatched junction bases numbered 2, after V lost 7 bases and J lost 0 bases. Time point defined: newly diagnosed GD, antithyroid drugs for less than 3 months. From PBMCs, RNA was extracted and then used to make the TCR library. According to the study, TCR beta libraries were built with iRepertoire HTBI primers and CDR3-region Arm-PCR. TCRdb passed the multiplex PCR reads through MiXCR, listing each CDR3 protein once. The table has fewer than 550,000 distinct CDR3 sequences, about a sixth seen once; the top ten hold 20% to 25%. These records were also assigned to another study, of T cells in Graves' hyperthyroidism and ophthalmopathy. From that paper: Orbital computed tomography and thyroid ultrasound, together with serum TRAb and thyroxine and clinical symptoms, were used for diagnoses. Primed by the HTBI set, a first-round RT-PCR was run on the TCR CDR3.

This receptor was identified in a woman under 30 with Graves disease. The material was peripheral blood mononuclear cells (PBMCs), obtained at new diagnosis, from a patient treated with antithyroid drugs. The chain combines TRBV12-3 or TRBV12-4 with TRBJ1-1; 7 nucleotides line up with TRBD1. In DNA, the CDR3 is TGTGCCAGCACCGGGACAGTGAACACTGAAGCTTTCTTT. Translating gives CASTGTVNTEAFF.